The clone carrying this TCR beta chain was detected once. Antigen: not known. The data were obtained in a study of cytomegalovirus exposure and HLA in healthy donors. Study outcomes and limitations: The authors later found TCR association rates varying by HLA locus, with DRB1 most and HLA-C fewest. When presence/absence was analysed, sequencing depth was taken to be roughly uniform across donors. In a later analysis, a missense DCLRE1C variant was linked to TCR beta V- and J-gene trimming.

This CDR3 comprises 12 residues. Between the trimmed V and J ends, which lost 0 bases and 3 bases, there was a span of 4 bases. The germline CDR1 and CDR2 sequences are SGHRS and YFSETQ. Both 60 Vbeta primers and 13 Jbeta primers went into the PCR. Clones were read by immunoSEQ multiplex PCR, and TCRdb kept only the in-frame ones, dropping some. Found here are 210,000 or so clones, around 87% of them singletons; the top ten hold roughly 1.3%. The specimen was PBMCs. This TCR derives from a man aged 30-40 years in good health and CMV-seronegative. The chain recombines TRBV5-1 with TRBJ2-7; D is unclear. CDR3 coding DNA: TGCGCCAGCAGCTTGGACAACTACGAGCAGTACTTC. The encoded protein is CASSLDNYEQYF.